This T cell receptor beta chain comes out of a study of T-cell memory formation after mild COVID-19. Points from the study as a whole: CD4/CD8 balance held among clones contracting day 15 to 85, and later expanders leaned CD4+. CD4+ contracting clones lay mainly in CM and EM, CD8+ ones in EMRA.

For this clonotype: What it recognizes is unknown.

With constant-segment primers, 5'RACE yielded cDNA libraries of TCR alpha and TCR beta that carried sample barcodes and UMIs. TCRdb redid the calling of the 5' RACE reads with MiXCR, one entry per CDR3 protein. The sample has about 470,000 distinct CDR3 sequences; around a quarter are singletons. This TCR was sampled from an adult woman who had mild COVID-19 (a few samples of this study predate the infection). Cell type and time point are not known. The material sequenced was PBMCs or a T cell subset sorted from them (not recorded which).

The CDR3 reads CASSLGTGGSMSSYNSPLHF. The CDR3 nucleotides read TGCGCCAGCAGCTTGGGGACAGGGGGGAGCATGAGCTCCTATAATTCACCCCTCCACTTT. This chain links TRBV5-1 with TRBJ1-6; 10 bases fit TRBD1. The V gene end was trimmed by 0 bases and the J gene end by 0 bases; junction bases not matched to a gene: 9. This CDR3 contains 20 residues. Germline V gene lookup returns CDR1 SGHRS and CDR2 YFSETQ.